This passage covers 24 T cell receptor beta chains from one sample sequenced in a study of blood T cell repertoires in COVID-19. TCRdb's copy holds only in-frame clones and misses some; the assay was immunoSEQ multiplex PCR. This repertoire shows nearly 250,000 clones, 85% to 90% found once; its top ten account for 0.85% to 0.9%. Input material: PBMCs or T cells enriched from blood (not recorded which). Receptors originate from a man aged 50-60 years who had been exposed to COVID-19.

The chain is built from TRBV5-1 and TRBJ2-1; 9 bases align to TRBD1. The CDR3 covers 15 residues. CDR1 and CDR2 (germline): SGHRS, YFSETQ. J gave up 10 bases and V 3 bases, and 11 bases lay outside the gene matches. CDR3 DNA: TGCGCCAGCAGCTCCCGACAGGGGGGGGTTTTGGAGCAGTTCTTC. Translation gives CASSSRQGGVLEQFF.

About this clone: The identical CDR3 is also encoded by other nucleotide sequences in the sample. V usage is TRBV4-1 and J usage is TRBJ2-5; D is possibly TRBD2 (5 bases). Deletions cut 5 bases from V and 5 bases from J, with 12 bases between. CDR3 length: 13 amino acids. Germline values: CDR1 MGHRA, CDR2 YSYEKL. The CDR3 nucleotides are TGCGCCAGCAGCAGAGGCGGGTTGGAGACCCAGTACTTC. This codes for CASSRGGLETQYF.

The chain carries TRBV4-1 and TRBJ1-2; 7 positions match TRBD1. V lost 4 bases and J lost 8; bases outside the gene matches: 7. Germline CDR1 and CDR2: MGHRA and YSYEKL. The CDR3 contains 13 residues. DNA for the CDR3: TGCGCCAGCAGCCTCGAGAGGGGGCAAGGCTACACCTTC. This translates into CASSLERGQGYTF.

V usage is TRBV11-2 and J usage is TRBJ2-5; 10 nucleotides align to TRBD2. This CDR3 is 17 amino acids long. Trimming at V came to 6 bases and at J to 5 bases, leaving 15 bases not matched to a gene. Germline V CDR1 and CDR2: SGHAT, FQNNGV. The CDR3 spells CASRDWTSGNRAETQYF. DNA for the CDR3: TGTGCCAGCAGGGACTGGACTAGCGGTAATCGAGCGGAGACCCAGTACTTC. Looking up the rest from reference TRBV11-2 and TRBJ2-5 gives the full variable domain: EAGVAQSPRYKIIEKRQSVAFWCNPISGHATLYWYQQILGQGPKLLIQFQNNGVVDDSQLPKDRFSAERLKGVDSTLKIQPAKLEDSAVYLCASRDWTSGNRAETQYFGPGTRLLVL.

The rearrangement joins TRBV4-1 to TRBJ2-7, with 7 bases that match TRBD2. This CDR3 has 13 amino acids. Trimming cost V 0 bases and J 7 bases; bases outside gene matches: 3. The germline CDR1 and CDR2 sequences are MGHRA and YSYEKL. The CDR3 DNA sequence: TGCGCCAGCAGCCAAGATCGCGGGAGTGAGCAGTACGTC. Its translation: CASSQDRGSEQYV.

This clone was picked up one time. At one of its ends the junction is not consistent with the germline gene, which may arise from a read error. This chain uses TRBV7-7 with TRBJ1-3, with D possibly being TRBD1 (6 bases). The CDR3 loop spans 16 amino acids. Looked up from germline, CDR1 is SSHAT and CDR2 is FNYEAQ (reference sequence). CDR3 in amino acids: CASSRDRRYSGNTIYF. The CDR3 nucleotides read TGTGCTAGCAGCAGAGACAGGAGATACTCTGGAAACACCATATATTTT.

The gene calls are TRBV29-1 and TRBJ1-2; D is perhaps TRBD1 (5 bases). The V and J ends lost 0 bases and 0 bases respectively, with 26 bases between them. CDR1 and CDR2 (germline): SQVTM, ANQGSEA. The CDR3 has 20 residues. The CDR3 region is CSVEDWGNRIFRATNYGYTF. In DNA form, the CDR3 reads TGCAGCGTTGAAGATTGGGGTAACAGGATTTTTAGGGCCACTAACTATGGCTACACCTTC.

The chain recombines TRBV10-3 with TRBJ1-4, with 9 bases lining up with TRBD1. CDR3 length equals 15 residues. CDR1 and CDR2 from the germline V gene are ENHRY and SYGVKD. Germline trimming cut 5 bases from V and 8 bases from J; bases unmatched to any gene: 9. CDR3 bases: TGTGCCATCAGTCAGCCGGGACAGGGAGGAGAAAAACTGTTTTTT. Translated, it gives CAISQPGQGGEKLFF.

The V gene is TRBV11-3, the J gene TRBJ2-1; the match to TRBD1 covers 7 bases. This CDR3 spans 15 amino acids. The ends lost 6 bases at V and 3 bases at J; junction bases unmatched: 8. Germline CDR1 SGHNT, CDR2 YENEEA. CDR3 bases: TGTGCCAGCAGGAGCGGACAGGTGAACTACAATGAGCAGTTCTTC. Translated, it gives CASRSGQVNYNEQFF. Based on the CDR3 plus reference TRBV11-3 and TRBJ2-1, the full variable domain is EAGVVQSPRYKIIEKKQPVAFWCNPISGHNTLYWYLQNLGQGPELLIRYENEEAVDDSQLPKDRFSAERLKGVDSTLKIQPAELGDSAVYLCASRSGQVNYNEQFFGPGTRLTVL.

V usage is TRBV18 and J usage is TRBJ2-5; D not certain. This CDR3 region has 15 residues. The germline V and J ends were trimmed by 2 bases and 2 bases, with 12 bases remaining between them. Germline values: CDR1 KGHSH, CDR2 LQKENI. For the CDR3, the DNA is TGTGCCAGCTCACCAAATTCGCCGCAGCAAGAGACCCAGTACTTC. Protein sequence: CASSPNSPQQETQYF.

This clone was counted once. The CDR3 is CASSQEQLTGGEQFF. The CDR3 bases are TGCGCCAGCAGCCAAGAACAACTAACCGGGGGGGAGCAGTTCTTC. The chain couples TRBV4-1 to TRBJ2-1, with 7 bases identical to TRBD2. CDR3 length equals 15 residues. The ends lost 0 bases at V and 10 bases at J; junction bases unmatched: 9. Germline CDR1 is MGHRA and CDR2 is YSYEKL.

V gene TRBV6-6 combines with J gene TRBJ2-7, with TRBD2 identical over 10 bases. V lost 2 bases, J lost 5 bases, and 6 bases stayed unmatched. This CDR3 contains 15 residues. CDR1 is MNHNY, CDR2 SVGAGI, per germline (reference sequence). The chain's CDR3 is CASSYSASGGNEQYF. DNA of the CDR3: TGTGCCAGCAGTTACAGCGCTAGCGGGGGAAACGAGCAGTACTTC.

This chain uses TRBV28 with TRBJ2-7; D may be TRBD1 (5 bases). With 4 bases removed from V and 3 bases from J, the gap between germline ends came to 13 bases. CDR1 is MDHEN and CDR2 is SYDVKM in the germline V gene. The CDR3 spans 14 residues. CDR3 loop: CASSSSGSLYEQYV. DNA for the CDR3: TGTGCCAGCAGTTCTTCAGGGTCTCTCTACGAGCAGTACGTC.

The chain links TRBV5-1 to TRBJ1-1, with D uncertain. The CDR3 length is 15 residues. In germline, CDR1 is SGHRS, CDR2 YFSETQ. V lost 0 bases and J 1 base, leaving 10 bases between the germline ends. CDR3 DNA sequence: TGCGCCAGCAGCTTGGGAGGTGCGGGGAACACTGAAGCTTTCTTT. Protein product: CASSLGGAGNTEAFF.

The chain employs TRBV5-1 and TRBJ1-2; 9 positions match TRBD1. The ends lost 2 bases at V and 8 bases at J; junction bases unmatched: 7. The CDR3 contains 14 residues. The V gene's germline CDR1 is SGHRS and CDR2 YFSETQ. CDR3: CASSLTGTGSGYTF. The CDR3 nucleotides read TGCGCCAGCAGCTTAACCGGGACAGGGTCCGGCTACACCTTC.

The V gene is TRBV14, the J gene TRBJ2-2; the D is unclear. Germline V lookup: CDR1 SGHDN, CDR2 FVKESK. The CDR3 is 12 residues long. Trimming removed 4 bases from V and 6 bases from J, with 6 bases in between. For the CDR3, the DNA is TGTGCCAGCAGCCCCACGGCCGGGGAGCTGTTTTTT. It translates to CASSPTAGELFF.

V is TRBV5-1 and J is TRBJ2-1; 10 bases agree with TRBD1. The CDR3 is 15 amino acids. Germline-derived CDR1 and CDR2 are SGHRS and YFSETQ. Trimming took 9 bases from V and 7 from J; bases not matched to a gene: 13. CDR3 in DNA: TGCGCCACCGCGGCAGGACAGGGGGGAGTTAATGAGCAGTTCTTC. It encodes CATAAGQGGVNEQFF.

The V gene is TRBV28, the J gene TRBJ1-5; D is ambiguous. CDR1 and CDR2 from the germline V gene are MDHEN and SYDVKM. Trimming took off 8 bases at V and 5 bases at J, with 7 bases between the two ends. The CDR3 spans 11 residues. The CDR3 sequence: CASGGDQPQHF. Written as DNA, the CDR3 is TGTGCCAGCGGAGGAGATCAGCCCCAGCATTTT.

The CDR3 sequence is CASSILGTGKGGNEQFF. The CDR3 nucleotides are TGTGCCAGCTCGATCCTCGGGACGGGGAAAGGGGGCAATGAGCAGTTCTTC. J is TRBJ2-1 and V is TRBV18; D possibly corresponds to TRBD1 (6 bases). V dropped 6 bases and J dropped 6 bases, with 24 bases sitting between them. This CDR3 region has 17 residues. Germline V gene sequence: CDR1 KGHSH, CDR2 LQKENI.

This rearrangement joins TRBV2 to TRBJ1-5, with TRBD1 as a possible D gene (6 bases). Germline loops: CDR1 SNHLY, CDR2 FYNNEI. Trimming stripped 4 bases from V and 4 bases from J, with 17 bases between. CDR3 length: 16 residues. CDR3 loop: CASSGGGGFGNQPQHF. DNA for the CDR3: TGTGCCAGCAGTGGGGGCGGGGGCTTTGGGAATCAGCCCCAGCATTTT.

The chain is built from TRBV5-6 and TRBJ2-2; D is uncertain. From germline, CDR1 is SGHDT and CDR2 YYEEEE. This CDR3 is built from 17 residues. V was cut by 2 bases and J by 2 bases, with 16 bases left in between. The CDR3 nucleotides are TGTGCCAGCAGCTTATTTTATGTCACAGTTAACACCGGGGAGCTGTTTTTT. Residues: CASSLFYVTVNTGELFF.

The chain has TRBV28 and TRBJ1-4; no reliable D call. This CDR3 comprises 14 residues. V was cut by 6 bases and J by 7 bases, with 15 bases left in between. From germline, CDR1 is MDHEN and CDR2 SYDVKM. For the CDR3, the DNA is TGTGCCAGCAGACGGAGGTTGGTCATTGAAAAACTGTTTTTT. This gives the protein CASRRRLVIEKLFF.

The chain couples TRBV4-1 to TRBJ2-1, with 7 bases fitting TRBD2. The trim removed 6 bases at V and 7 bases at J, leaving 15 bases unmatched. CDR3 length equals 16 residues. The germline V gene has CDR1 MGHRA and CDR2 YSYEKL. In DNA, the CDR3 is TGCGCCAGCAGATCTTGGGGGGGGGTCCTTTGGAATGAGCAGTTCTTC. Its translation: CASRSWGGVLWNEQFF.

The chain combines TRBV19 with TRBJ1-6; perhaps TRBD1 as D (5 bases). This CDR3 has 15 residues. V was pared by 1 base and J by 3 bases, with 7 bases between. Germline V lookup: CDR1 LNHDA, CDR2 SQIVND (reference sequence). The chain's CDR3 is CASSIATDYNSPLHF. The CDR3 DNA follows: TGTGCCAGTAGTATAGCGACAGACTATAATTCACCCCTCCACTTT.